Below, 19 T cell receptor beta chains from the same sample are listed, as sequenced in a study of T cells in Graves' hyperthyroidism and ophthalmopathy. Amplified TCR beta CDR3 regions came from RNA transcripts. TCR CDR3 underwent first-round RT-PCR with the HTBI primer set. TCRdb called the multiplex PCR reads again in MiXCR, with one record for every CDR3 protein. This repertoire shows under 700,000 distinct CDR3 sequences, about half found once; its top ten account for about 8.2%. Material: peripheral blood or thyroid tissue (not recorded which). These receptors all stem from a woman in her late teens or twenties with Graves' hyperthyroidism.

Comment on this clonotype: This sequence may be a read error, since a much larger clone differs from it by one base. This chain joins TRBV29-1 and TRBJ1-2, with 7 bases lining up with TRBD1. This CDR3 comprises 13 residues. Germline CDR1 reads SQVTM; CDR2 reads ANQGSEA. The CDR3 nucleotides are TGCAGCGTTTCTCCCTACAGGGGCTATGGCTACGCCTTC. Amino acid sequence: CSVSPYRGYGYAF.

As DNA, the CDR3 is TGTGCCAGCAGCATCACCGGGACGGGCGAGACCCAGTACTTC. Protein: CASSITGTGETQYF. The chain joins TRBV7-2 to TRBJ2-5; D possibly matches TRBD1 or TRBD2 (5 bases each). V lost 5 bases, J lost 5 bases, and 15 bases lay in between. This CDR3 has 14 residues. Germline V gene sequence: CDR1 SGHTA, CDR2 FQGNSA.

This clonotype was seen only a few times. This chain links TRBV2 with TRBJ1-1, with D possibly matching TRBD1 (5 bases). The CDR3 totals 14 residues. V shed 5 bases and J shed 8 bases, with 18 bases lying between them. Germline CDR1 is SNHLY and CDR2 is FYNNEI. CDR3 DNA sequence: TGTGCCAGCAGTCCAACAGTGAGGGACTTGGAAGCTTTCTTT. It translates to CASSPTVRDLEAFF. The whole variable domain, filled in from reference TRBV2 and TRBJ1-1, reads EPEVTQTPSHQVTQMGQEVILRCVPISNHLYFYWYRQILGQKVEFLVSFYNNEISEKSEIFDDQFSVERPDGSNFTLKIRSTKLEDSAMYFCASSPTVRDLEAFFGQGTRLTVV.

CDR3 residues: CASRPRQGRSTGELFF. The CDR3, as DNA: TGTGCCAGCAGACCGCGACAGGGGAGATCCACCGGGGAGCTGTTTTTT. V is TRBV7-9 and J is TRBJ2-2; 8 bases line up with TRBD1. Trimming removed 6 bases from V and 4 bases from J; junction bases left unmatched: 10. There are 16 residues in the CDR3. CDR1 and CDR2 (germline): SEHNR, FQNEAQ (reference sequence).

J is TRBJ1-6 and V is TRBV7-2; D unclear. V was pared by 6 bases and J by 16 bases, with 13 bases between. The CDR3 runs 11 residues. The germline V gene encodes CDR1 SGHTA and CDR2 FQGNSA. CDR3 coding DNA: TGTGCCAGCAGTTACTCTTCAACTCTCCACTTT. It codes for CASSYSSTLHF.

The V and J genes are TRBV10-3 and TRBJ2-5, with D possibly matching TRBD1 (5 bases). Germline lookup yields CDR1 ENHRY and CDR2 SYGVKD. Trimming cost V 4 bases and J 2 bases, with 14 bases left between them. The CDR3 sequence is 15 residues long. The CDR3 protein is CAISAGSDRQETQYF. CDR3 sequence (DNA): TGTGCCATCAGTGCCGGCTCCGACAGACAAGAGACCCAGTACTTC.

The chain uses TRBV10-2 and TRBJ1-5, with D possibly matching TRBD1 (6 bases). CDR1 WSHSY and CDR2 SAAADI come from the germline V gene. This CDR3 region has 15 residues. Trimming shortened V by 6 bases and J by 1 base, and 13 bases separated the two germline ends. DNA for the CDR3: TGCGCCAGCAGGCCTCAGGACAGCAGCAATCAGCCCCAGCATTTT. It specifies CASRPQDSSNQPQHF.

Only a few counts were recorded for this clonotype. V and J are TRBV12-3 or TRBV12-4 and TRBJ1-5, with no clear D. This CDR3 has 14 residues. V was cut by 6 bases and J by 3 bases, with 12 bases left in between. This chain's CDR3 is CASSRVANNQPQHF. CDR3 in DNA: TGTGCCAGCAGCCGGGTCGCTAACAATCAGCCCCAGCATTTT.

The chain is built from TRBV7-6 and TRBJ2-2, with 12 bases matching TRBD2. Per germline, CDR1 SGHVS and CDR2 FNYEAQ. The junction had 7 bases not matched to a gene; V was cut back by 6 bases and J by 5 bases. The CDR3 sequence is 16 residues long. The DNA of the CDR3 is TGTGCCAGCAGTCCCTCTAGCGGGAGGGGGACCGGGGAGCTGTTTTTT. Amino acids: CASSPSSGRGTGELFF.

CDR3 in amino acids: CSASDPAGNTIYF. CDR3 in DNA: TGCAGTGCTAGTGACCCCGCTGGAAACACCATATATTTT. The V call is TRBV20-1, the J call TRBJ1-3; no firm D call. The germline V and J ends were trimmed by 3 bases and 2 bases, with 8 bases remaining between them. The CDR3 spans 13 residues. Germline values: CDR1 DFQATT, CDR2 SNEGSKA (reference sequence).

This clonotype was picked up a small number of times. This chain joins TRBV5-1 and TRBJ2-5, with 7 bases matching TRBD2. V lost 2 bases and J lost 5; bases outside the gene matches: 9. Germline loops: CDR1 SGHRS, CDR2 YFSETQ. This CDR3 has 15 residues. CDR3 sequence (DNA): TGCGCCAGCAGCTTTATGGGGGGGGACCGGGAGACCCAGTACTTC. This codes for CASSFMGGDRETQYF.

This chain links TRBV2 with TRBJ2-7; D is unresolved. The germline CDR1 and CDR2 sequences are SNHLY and FYNNEI. This CDR3 is built from 12 residues. V lost 6 bases to trimming and J lost 5 bases, with 11 bases between them. CDR3 region: CASRTAENEQYF. The CDR3 DNA sequence: TGTGCCAGCAGGACCGCCGAAAACGAGCAGTACTTC.

This clonotype was observed many times. The rearrangement joins TRBV29-1 to TRBJ2-7; 7 bases are shared with TRBD1. The CDR3 contains 12 residues. The V gene end was trimmed by 5 bases and the J gene end by 4 bases; junction bases not matched to a gene: 5. CDR1 SQVTM and CDR2 ANQGSEA come from the germline V gene. CDR3 sequence reads: CSVRGRFYEQYF. The CDR3 nucleotides read TGCAGCGTTAGGGGGCGCTTTTACGAGCAGTACTTC.

This clonotype has ten or more counts. The chain joins TRBV29-1 to TRBJ1-2; the D gene is possibly TRBD1 (6 bases). The CDR3 sequence is 12 residues long. V lost 5 bases, J lost 4 bases, and 11 bases lay in between. CDR1 SQVTM and CDR2 ANQGSEA come from the germline V gene. The CDR3 DNA reads as TGCAGCGTTACGACAGGTGGCTATGGCTACACCTTC. This codes for CSVTTGGYGYTF.

The chain uses TRBV7-6 and TRBJ2-2; a weak D match, TRBD2 (5 bases). CDR1 and CDR2 (germline): SGHVS, FNYEAQ. The V gene lost 6 bases and the J gene lost 6 bases, with 11 bases spanning the gap. This CDR3 is 13 amino acids long. Here the CDR3 reads CASRRDLAGELFF. The CDR3 nucleotides are TGTGCCAGCAGGAGGGATTTGGCCGGGGAGCTGTTTTTT.

This clonotype was seen only a few times. This chain uses TRBV7-9 with TRBJ1-2; no clear D. The length of the CDR3 is 14 residues. V shed 5 bases and J shed 5 bases, with 15 bases lying between them. Germline V CDR1 and CDR2: SEHNR, FQNEAQ (reference sequence). CDR3 coding DNA: TGTGCCAGCAGCCCCACAGAATCGGGGTATGGCTACACCTTC. Translating it yields CASSPTESGYGYTF.

About this clonotype itself: The junction departs from germline at one end; a sequencing error may be responsible. The J gene is TRBJ1-5, the V gene TRBV11-2, with 7 positions matching TRBD1. The CDR3 runs to 13 residues. CDR1 is SGHAT, CDR2 FQNNGV, per germline. The CDR3: CTSNRGSNQPQHF. CDR3 DNA: TGTACCAGCAACAGGGGTAGCAATCAGCCCCAGCATTTT.

J is TRBJ1-3 and V is TRBV2; D call uncertain. The length of the CDR3 is 13 residues. The germline V gene encodes CDR1 SNHLY and CDR2 FYNNEI. Between the trimmed V and J ends, which lost 8 bases and 0 bases, there was a span of 8 bases. This CDR3 is CASGAYSGNTIYF. DNA for the CDR3: TGTGCCAGCGGAGCTTACTCTGGAAACACCATATATTTT.

V and J are TRBV12-3 or TRBV12-4 and TRBJ2-5; no firm D call. V was trimmed by 6 bases and J by 2 bases, leaving 16 bases between them. The CDR3 runs to 15 residues. The CDR3 region is CASSPGQIPQETQYF. Here the CDR3 DNA reads TGTGCCAGCAGCCCGGGTCAGATTCCTCAAGAGACCCAGTACTTC.